What follows are 22 T cell receptor beta chains derived from one specimen sequenced in a study of control samples from healthy donors and cancer patients. Assay: immunoSEQ multiplex PCR; the TCRdb copy retains only in-frame clones and omits some. The repertoire consists of 100,000 to 150,000 clones, with roughly 90% occurring once and the leading ten covering around 2.1%. Sample: blood. The receptors shown here come from a woman between 50 and 59 years old in good health.

The chain links TRBV19 to TRBJ1-2, with D possibly being TRBD1 (5 bases). Germline V gene lookup returns CDR1 LNHDA and CDR2 SQIVND (reference sequence). This CDR3 is built from 13 residues. Trimming took 7 bases from V and 4 from J, leaving 13 bases between them. The CDR3 region has the DNA TGTGCCAGTACTAAGACAGAAGGCTATGGCTACACCTTC. It translates to CASTKTEGYGYTF.

This clone was seen a handful of times. The chain combines TRBV15 with TRBJ2-1, with D maybe TRBD1 (5 bases). Trimming took off 1 base at V and 0 bases at J, with 10 bases between the two ends. CDR1 is LNHNV and CDR2 is YYDKDF in the germline V gene (reference sequence). The CDR3 length is 16 residues. CDR3 loop: CATSRAGMSSYNEQFF. The CDR3 DNA reads TGTGCCACCAGCAGAGCAGGGATGAGCTCCTACAATGAGCAGTTCTTC. Together with reference TRBV15 and TRBJ2-1, the CDR3 gives the full variable domain: DAMVIQNPRYQVTQFGKPVTLSCSQTLNHNVMYWYQQKSSQAPKLLFHYYDKDFNNEADTPDNFQSRRPNTSFCFLDIRSPGLGDTAMYLCATSRAGMSSYNEQFFGPGTRLTVL.

This chain links TRBV6-2 or TRBV6-3 with TRBJ2-7; 10 positions match TRBD2. Trimming at V came to 2 bases and at J to 4 bases, leaving 11 bases not matched to a gene. The CDR3 has 17 amino acids. Germline V gene lookup returns CDR1 MNHEY and CDR2 SVGEGT. The CDR3 DNA reads as TGTGCCAGCAGTTACGGGGGGAGCGGGAGGGCCGGATACGAGCAGTACTTC. Protein sequence: CASSYGGSGRAGYEQYF.

The V and J genes are TRBV5-5 and TRBJ1-1; the match to TRBD1 covers 8 bases. J lost 7 bases, V lost 2 bases, and 10 bases had no gene match. The CDR3 is made up of 15 amino acids. Germline V gene data show CDR1 as SGHKS and CDR2 as YYEKEE (reference sequence). CDR3 sequence: CASSFRDRGAGEAFF. The CDR3 bases are TGTGCCAGCAGCTTCCGCGACAGGGGAGCAGGTGAAGCTTTCTTT.

This rearrangement joins TRBV7-9 to TRBJ2-5; 11 bases fit TRBD2. CDR3 length: 15 amino acids. Germline V gene data show CDR1 as SEHNR and CDR2 as FQNEAQ (reference sequence). V shed 5 bases, J shed 9 bases, and the junction held 11 bases outside the gene matches. The CDR3 bases are TGTGCCAGCAGCCCCGAAGGGCGGACTAGCGGGCCCCAGTACTTC. Translating it yields CASSPEGRTSGPQYF.

The chain carries TRBV6-5 and TRBJ2-7; 7 nucleotides match TRBD1. Germline V gene data show CDR1 as MNHEY and CDR2 as SVGAGI. The CDR3 is 13 amino acids. Germline trimming cut 6 bases from V and 5 bases from J; bases unmatched to any gene: 7. CDR3 DNA sequence: TGTGCCAGCAGGGCCACAGGGGTTCACGAGCAGTACTTC. Amino acid sequence: CASRATGVHEQYF.

The chain recombines TRBV5-4 with TRBJ1-1; D is unresolved. Trimming cost V 4 bases and J 1 base, with 8 bases left between them. This CDR3 region has 13 residues. The germline CDR1 and CDR2 sequences are SGHNT and YYREEE (reference sequence). The chain's CDR3 is CASSHRRNTEAFF. The CDR3 DNA reads TGTGCCAGCAGCCACCGGAGGAACACTGAAGCTTTCTTT.

This clone was observed a handful of times. This sequence joins TRBV19 and TRBJ2-2, with 9 bases that match TRBD2. Germline assignment: CDR1 LNHDA and CDR2 SQIVND (reference sequence). The CDR3 sequence is 15 residues long. With 3 bases clipped from V and 5 bases from J, the junction kept 4 bases outside the gene matches. The CDR3 protein is CASSIIAGETGELFF. For the CDR3, the DNA is TGTGCCAGTAGTATCATAGCGGGAGAAACCGGGGAGCTGTTTTTT.

Regarding this clone: Other DNA sequences in the same sample also yield this CDR3. This chain connects TRBV12-3 or TRBV12-4 to TRBJ1-1; D is unclear. Trimming cost V 2 bases and J 1 base, with 5 bases left between them. The CDR3 has 13 residues. The CDR3 spells CASSLTGNTEAFF. CDR3 nucleotides: TGTGCCAGCAGTTTAACGGGGAACACTGAAGCTTTCTTT.

This chain joins TRBV28 and TRBJ2-1; the match to TRBD2 covers 11 bases. There are 16 residues in the CDR3. Germline CDR1 MDHEN, CDR2 SYDVKM. J gave up 4 bases and V 6 bases, and 8 bases lay outside the gene matches. The CDR3 DNA sequence: TGTGCCAGCAGGAAAAGGAGGACTAGCGGGTACAATGAGCAGTTCTTC. Amino acids: CASRKRRTSGYNEQFF.

This chain joins TRBV21-1 and TRBJ1-6. TRBV21-1 is labeled a pseudogene. The CDR3 totals 17 residues. In nucleotides, the CDR3 is TGTGCCAGCAGCACACCGACCGGGCCAAGAGGTAATTCACCCCTCCACTTT. Amino acids: CASSTPTGPRGNSPLHF.

The CDR3 loop reads CARDSGTLSNEQYF. DNA for the CDR3: TGTGCCAGGGATTCGGGAACGCTCAGCAACGAGCAGTACTTC. The chain joins TRBV2 to TRBJ2-7; maybe TRBD2 (5 bases). The germline V gene has CDR1 SNHLY and CDR2 FYNNEI. The CDR3 runs to 14 residues. The germline V and J ends were trimmed by 9 bases and 5 bases, with 20 bases remaining between them.

For the CDR3, the DNA is TGTGCCAGCAGAACAGGGGGGAACTACAATGAGCAGTTCTTC. Its translation: CASRTGGNYNEQFF. V usage is TRBV28 and J usage is TRBJ2-1; 8 positions match TRBD1. Germline-derived CDR1 and CDR2 are MDHEN and SYDVKM. The CDR3 runs to 14 residues. V gave up 6 bases and J gave up 3 bases; unmatched junction bases: 4.

V and J are TRBV19 and TRBJ1-2; no reliable D call. The V gene's germline CDR1 is LNHDA and CDR2 SQIVND (reference sequence). The CDR3 length is 14 residues. V was pared by 6 bases and J by 1 base, with 12 bases between. This CDR3 reads CASRNREINYGYTF. CDR3 sequence (DNA): TGTGCCAGTAGGAATCGGGAGATTAACTATGGCTACACCTTC.

The J gene is TRBJ2-1, the V gene TRBV5-4, with TRBD2 matching over 10 bases. V lost 0 bases to trimming and J lost 9 bases; unmatched junction nucleotides: 6. Per germline, CDR1 SGHNT and CDR2 YYREEE (reference sequence). CDR3 length equals 15 residues. CDR3: CASSLGLAGVTEQFF. The CDR3 nucleotides are TGTGCCAGCAGCTTGGGGCTAGCGGGAGTCACTGAGCAGTTCTTC.

V and J are TRBV4-1 and TRBJ2-2; 9 bases agree with TRBD1. Looked up from germline, CDR1 is MGHRA and CDR2 is YSYEKL. V shed 6 bases and J 1 base; nucleotides not matched to a gene: 15. There are 19 residues in the CDR3. CDR3 sequence: CASSRPGQGPRENTGELFF. The CDR3 nucleotides read TGCGCCAGCAGTCGGCCAGGACAGGGGCCACGAGAGAACACCGGGGAGCTGTTTTTT.

The table lists this clone with a count of one. This sequence joins TRBV7-8 and TRBJ2-3; 7 bases fit TRBD2. The CDR3 is made up of 15 amino acids. V lost 5 bases to trimming and J lost 1 base; unmatched junction nucleotides: 6. Germline CDR1 reads SGHVS; CDR2 reads FQNEAQ. This CDR3 reads CASSKVREGTDTQYF. Written as DNA, the CDR3 is TGTGCCAGCAGCAAAGTCCGGGAGGGCACAGATACGCAGTATTTT.

The chain joins TRBV6-1 to TRBJ2-7; 7 bases are shared with TRBD1. The CDR3 contains 15 residues. Losses at the gene ends were 0 bases for V and 4 bases for J; bases not matched to a gene: 6. The germline gives CDR1 MNHNS, CDR2 SASEGT. The chain's CDR3 is CASSEAPGQLYEQYF. The CDR3 DNA follows: TGTGCCAGCAGTGAAGCCCCGGGACAGCTTTACGAGCAGTACTTC.

V gene TRBV7-9 combines with J gene TRBJ2-1, with 9 bases fitting TRBD2. Looked up from germline, CDR1 is SEHNR and CDR2 is FQNEAQ (reference sequence). The CDR3 consists of 15 residues. The ends lost 5 bases at V and 8 bases at J; junction bases unmatched: 10. As DNA, the CDR3 is TGTGCCAGCAGCCCCCTCAGCGGGGGGTGGGATGAGCAGTTCTTC. Protein product: CASSPLSGGWDEQFF.

The chain uses TRBV11-3 and TRBJ2-5; perhaps TRBD1 as D (5 bases). Trimming pared 5 bases from V and 4 bases from J, leaving 17 bases between. The CDR3 has 15 residues. Germline assignment: CDR1 SGHNT and CDR2 YENEEA. In DNA, the CDR3 is TGTGCCAGCAGCGACGGCACAGGATACGGAGAGACCCAGTACTTC. Its translation: CASSDGTGYGETQYF. The full variable domain, with the rest looked up from reference TRBV11-3 and TRBJ2-5, is EAGVVQSPRYKIIEKKQPVAFWCNPISGHNTLYWYLQNLGQGPELLIRYENEEAVDDSQLPKDRFSAERLKGVDSTLKIQPAELGDSAVYLCASSDGTGYGETQYFGPGTRLLVL.

The chain employs TRBV28 and TRBJ1-5, with no clear D. Germline lookup yields CDR1 MDHEN and CDR2 SYDVKM. This CDR3 comprises 18 residues. The V end was cut by 3 bases, the J end by 3 bases, with 21 bases between. CDR3 in DNA: TGTGCCAGCAGTTTCTCACCCCGGGTCGCCTCCCTCAATCAGCCCCAGCATTTT. Translation: CASSFSPRVASLNQPQHF. Full variable domain (rest looked up from reference TRBV28 and TRBJ1-5): DVKVTQSSRYLVKRTGEKVFLECVQDMDHENMFWYRQDPGLGLRLIYFSYDVKMKEKGDIPEGYSVSREKKERFSLILESASTNQTSMYLCASSFSPRVASLNQPQHFGDGTRLSIL.

The CDR3 loop reads CASSEGTYTTYEQYF. In nucleotides, the CDR3 is TGTGCCAGCAGTGAAGGGACATACACTACCTACGAGCAGTACTTC. V gene TRBV2 combines with J gene TRBJ2-7; D is perhaps TRBD1 (5 bases). The V gene's germline CDR1 is SNHLY and CDR2 FYNNEI. This CDR3 region has 15 residues. Between the trimmed V and J ends, which lost 1 base and 2 bases, there was a span of 12 bases.